One and the same sample provided the 17 T cell receptor beta chains below, sequenced in a study of T cell clones after liver transplantation. Using immunoSEQ multiplex PCR, the repertoire was profiled, and TCRdb retains in-frame clones only, with some absent. The table lists some 23,000 clones, about 70% of them singletons. The sample in question was CD4+ T cells from blood, obtained before liver transplant. These receptors were obtained from a human donor who received a liver transplant.

This chain joins TRBV7-8 and TRBJ2-1; 8 bases are a match to TRBD2. With 4 bases clipped from V and 6 bases from J, the junction kept 17 bases outside the gene matches. This CDR3 contains 18 residues. Looked up from germline, CDR1 is SGHVS and CDR2 is FQNEAQ. Here the CDR3 reads CASSSGRAGLVVLNEQFF. The DNA of the CDR3 is TGTGCCAGCAGCTCCGGGCGAGCGGGACTAGTAGTACTCAATGAGCAGTTCTTC.

V gene TRBV7-2 combines with J gene TRBJ2-3; 9 bases line up with TRBD2. V lost 1 base and J lost 5; bases outside the gene matches: 4. From germline, CDR1 is SGHTA and CDR2 FQGNSA. This CDR3 is 15 amino acids long. In DNA form, the CDR3 reads TGTGCCAGCAGCTTAGTAGTGCGGGGGGGAGATACGCAGTATTTT. Translation gives CASSLVVRGGDTQYF.

The chain carries TRBV5-6 and TRBJ2-7; perhaps D is TRBD1 or TRBD2 (5 bases each). The CDR3 has 16 residues. V lost 4 bases and J 4 bases, leaving 21 bases between the germline ends. Germline CDR1 SGHDT, CDR2 YYEEEE. The CDR3 DNA sequence: TGTGCCAGCAGCCCCCGGGGCGGGTCGCTTTTTTACGAGCAGTACGTC. Amino acids: CASSPRGGSLFYEQYV.

The rearrangement uses TRBV20-1 and TRBJ1-5, with D possibly matching TRBD1 (6 bases). CDR3 length equals 11 residues. Trimming took off 1 base at V and 13 bases at J, with 11 bases between the two ends. Germline CDR1 reads DFQATT; CDR2 reads SNEGSKA (reference sequence). The CDR3 sequence is CSARAVGQQHF. In DNA form, the CDR3 reads TGCAGTGCTAGAGCGGTTGGACAGCAGCATTTT.

This clone was detected only a few times. The chain is built from TRBV27 and TRBJ2-1; 13 bases agree with TRBD2. The CDR3 runs 15 residues. V dropped 3 bases and J dropped 9; count of bases not matched to a gene: 5. CDR1 is MNHEY, CDR2 SMNVEV, per germline (reference sequence). CDR3 loop: CASSFRTSGGGEQFF. The CDR3 DNA is TGTGCCAGCAGTTTCCGGACTAGCGGGGGTGGTGAGCAGTTCTTC.

The chain recombines TRBV6-1 with TRBJ2-1, with 8 positions matching TRBD1. Losses at the gene ends were 0 bases for V and 15 bases for J; bases not matched to a gene: 7. Germline CDR1 is MNHNS and CDR2 is SASEGT. CDR3 length: 13 amino acids. The CDR3 DNA is TGTGCCAGCAGTGAAGCTAGGACAGGGTCTAGGTTCTTC. Translating it yields CASSEARTGSRFF.

The genes are TRBV7-9 and TRBJ1-6; D remains unclear. Germline CDR1 reads SEHNR; CDR2 reads FQNEAQ (reference sequence). This CDR3 has 14 residues. Trimming left V 8 bases short and J 0 bases short, with 8 bases between. The CDR3 bases are TGTGCCAGCGGAGGAAGCTCCTATAATTCACCCCTCCACTTT. As protein: CASGGSSYNSPLHF.

This clone turned up a few times. The rearrangement links TRBV10-3 to TRBJ1-1; tentative D call: TRBD1 (5 bases). Trimming stripped 4 bases from V and 1 base from J, with 7 bases between. Germline loops: CDR1 ENHRY, CDR2 SYGVKD. The length of the CDR3 is 13 residues. The CDR3 sequence is CAISAGGNTEAFF. The CDR3 bases are TGTGCCATCAGTGCCGGGGGGAACACTGAAGCTTTCTTT.

The genes are TRBV11-2 and TRBJ2-3; D is unclear. Trimming took 4 bases from V and 3 from J, leaving 8 bases between them. CDR1 and CDR2 from the germline V gene are SGHAT and FQNNGV. There are 13 residues in the CDR3. In DNA form, the CDR3 reads TGTGCCAGCAGCTACGGACGGACAGATACGCAGTATTTT. It is translated as CASSYGRTDTQYF.

This chain uses TRBV7-9 with TRBJ2-5; 8 bases are shared with TRBD2. CDR1 and CDR2 (germline): SEHNR, FQNEAQ (reference sequence). The V gene end was trimmed by 5 bases and the J gene end by 0 bases; junction bases not matched to a gene: 2. The CDR3 has 14 amino acids. CDR3 nucleotides: TGTGCCAGCAGCCGGACTAGCCACCAAGAGACCCAGTACTTC. Translated, it gives CASSRTSHQETQYF.

The V gene is TRBV28, the J gene TRBJ2-2; 11 bases agree with TRBD1. The ends lost 4 bases at V and 3 bases at J; junction bases unmatched: 1. The CDR3 runs to 15 residues. Germline V CDR1 and CDR2: MDHEN, SYDVKM. CDR3 bases: TGTGCCAGCAGTTGGGGACAGGGGGACACCGGGGAGCTGTTTTTT. Amino acids: CASSWGQGDTGELFF.

This chain connects TRBV18 to TRBJ1-5, with 8 positions matching TRBD1. Germline loops: CDR1 KGHSH, CDR2 LQKENI. This CDR3 is 16 amino acids long. Trimming removed 4 bases from V and 7 bases from J; junction bases left unmatched: 12. The CDR3 nucleotides read TGTGCCAGCTCACAATTAGGGACAGGCCAAGGGCAGCCCCAGCATTTT. Its translation: CASSQLGTGQGQPQHF.

This clone was seen only once. The chain couples TRBV15 to TRBJ2-5; D is uncertain. V was shortened by 3 bases and J by 1 base, with 6 bases between the two germline ends. The CDR3 totals 13 residues. Germline lookup yields CDR1 LNHNV and CDR2 YYDKDF (reference sequence). The CDR3 coding sequence is TGTGCCACCAGCAGCCAGGTCCAAGAGACCCAGTACTTC. As protein: CATSSQVQETQYF.

This clone was seen once. The genes are TRBV7-2 and TRBJ1-5, with D hard to call. This CDR3 comprises 16 residues. The germline V and J ends were trimmed by 4 bases and 0 bases, with 13 bases remaining between them. The germline CDR1 and CDR2 sequences are SGHTA and FQGNSA. The CDR3 coding sequence is TGTGCCAGCAGCTCAAACAGCTTCTATAGCAATCAGCCCCAGCATTTT. Translating gives CASSSNSFYSNQPQHF. Complete variable domain (other parts from reference TRBV7-2 and TRBJ1-5): GAGVSQSPSNKVTEKGKDVELRCDPISGHTALYWYRQSLGQGLEFLIYFQGNSAPDKSGLPSDRFSAERTGGSVSTLTIQRTQQEDSAVYLCASSSNSFYSNQPQHFGDGTRLSIL.

V gene TRBV18 combines with J gene TRBJ2-7, with D perhaps being TRBD1 or TRBD2 (5 bases each). The V gene lost 6 bases and the J gene lost 4 bases, with 22 bases spanning the gap. The CDR3 is made up of 16 amino acids. Germline CDR1 reads KGHSH; CDR2 reads LQKENI. The DNA for the CDR3 is TGTGCCAGCTCGGTTACCCCGGGGCATTCTTTATACGAGCAGTACTTC. Translation gives CASSVTPGHSLYEQYF.

A note on this clone: Other DNA sequences of this sample code for an identical CDR3. CDR3 loop: CSVEGGGTDTQYF. CDR3 in DNA: TGCAGCGTTGAAGGAGGGGGTACAGATACGCAGTATTTT. J is TRBJ2-3 and V is TRBV29-1; maybe TRBD1 (6 bases). V lost 1 base and J 3 bases, leaving 8 bases between the germline ends. The CDR3 loop spans 13 amino acids. Looked up from germline, CDR1 is SQVTM and CDR2 is ANQGSEA.

The chain recombines TRBV4-3 with TRBJ2-1; 11 bases are shared with TRBD2. The CDR3 runs to 15 residues. Germline V CDR1 and CDR2: LGHNA, YSLEER. V lost 6 bases to trimming and J lost 7 bases; unmatched junction nucleotides: 8. Here the CDR3 DNA reads TGCGCCAGCAGTTCGACTAGCGGGACGAGAAATGAGCAGTTCTTC. It codes for CASSSTSGTRNEQFF.